Each of the 4 T cell receptor beta chains below was sequenced from the same sample in a study of blood T cell repertoires in COVID-19. Repertoires were generated with immunoSEQ multiplex PCR, while TCRdb's copy carries only in-frame clones and drops some. The sample holds about 170,000 clones, 65% to 85% seen once. Sequencing was performed on peripheral blood. Source of these receptors: an elderly woman with active or convalescent COVID-19.

V is TRBV19 and J is TRBJ2-1, with TRBD1 identical over 7 bases. With V trimmed by 3 bases and J by 5 bases, 7 bases remained unmatched. The germline CDR1 and CDR2 sequences are LNHDA and SQIVND (reference sequence). The CDR3 runs 15 residues. Here the CDR3 reads CASSMGRDRHNEQFF. As DNA, the CDR3 is TGTGCCAGTAGTATGGGCCGGGACAGACACAATGAGCAGTTCTTC.

The chain couples TRBV7-2 to TRBJ1-6; D not certain. CDR1 is SGHTA and CDR2 is FQGNSA in the germline V gene. The CDR3 runs to 16 residues. The V end lost 3 bases, the J end lost 7 bases, and 16 bases lay between the germline ends. CDR3 sequence reads: CASSFASVQTNSPLHF. The CDR3 DNA reads TGTGCCAGCAGCTTCGCGTCGGTACAGACCAATTCACCCCTCCACTTT.

The chain has TRBV29-1 and TRBJ1-1; D unclear. The CDR3 has 14 amino acids. V gave up 4 bases and J gave up 1 base, with 13 bases separating them. CDR1 SQVTM and CDR2 ANQGSEA come from the germline V gene. The CDR3: CSVAGSLKNTEAFF. DNA of the CDR3: TGCAGCGTTGCCGGGTCACTTAAGAACACTGAAGCTTTCTTT.

The J gene is TRBJ2-2, the V gene TRBV28; 7 bases line up with TRBD1. The CDR3 consists of 15 residues. In germline, CDR1 is MDHEN, CDR2 SYDVKM. J lost 4 bases, V lost 5 bases, and 7 bases had no gene match. Written as DNA, the CDR3 is TGTGCCAGCAGTACGCCGGGACAGTCCACCGGGGAGCTGTTTTTT. Protein product: CASSTPGQSTGELFF.